Listed here are 20 T cell receptor beta chains from one sample, sequenced in a study of blood T cell repertoires in COVID-19. The assay was immunoSEQ multiplex PCR, and TCRdb's table has in-frame clones only and misses some. The table records fewer than 200,000 clones, roughly 87% of them present only once. What was sequenced was peripheral blood. The receptors shown here come from a man in his sixties with active or convalescent COVID-19.

This sequence joins TRBV30 and TRBJ2-5; 8 bases match TRBD2. Germline V gives CDR1 GTSNPN, CDR2 SVGIG (reference sequence). CDR3 length equals 16 residues. The V gene end was trimmed by 2 bases and the J gene end by 5 bases; junction bases not matched to a gene: 13. DNA of the CDR3: TGTGCCTGGAGTCGGGGGGGGGCTAGGTCTCTGGAGACCCAGTACTTC. It specifies CAWSRGGARSLETQYF.

This clone showed up just once. This rearrangement joins TRBV2 to TRBJ2-3; TRBD1 matches 8 bases. The CDR3 runs to 18 residues. Germline loops: CDR1 SNHLY, CDR2 FYNNEI. J lost 0 bases, V lost 3 bases, and 11 bases had no gene match. DNA for the CDR3: TGTGCCAGCAGTGAGTATTCCAGGACAGGGACTAGCACAGATACGCAGTATTTT. This codes for CASSEYSRTGTSTDTQYF.

The chain employs TRBV18 and TRBJ1-1, with TRBD1 matching over 9 bases. The CDR3 extends over 14 amino acids. After removal of 5 bases from V and 0 bases from J, the junction contained 1 base not matched to a gene. Germline CDR1 and CDR2: KGHSH and LQKENI. The CDR3 DNA reads as TGTGCCAGCTCATGGACAGGGGTGAACACTGAAGCTTTCTTT. Translation: CASSWTGVNTEAFF.

The chain has TRBV30 and TRBJ2-5; D might be TRBD1 (5 bases). The CDR3 loop spans 14 amino acids. V was clipped by 3 bases and J by 4 bases, with 15 bases between them. The germline V gene encodes CDR1 GTSNPN and CDR2 SVGIG (reference sequence). The DNA for the CDR3 is TGTGCCTGGAGCCCTCTGGGGCAGGGAGAGACCCAGTACTTC. This sequence encodes CAWSPLGQGETQYF.

The chain couples TRBV28 to TRBJ1-3; TRBD1 is a possible D gene (6 bases). CDR1 and CDR2 (germline): MDHEN, SYDVKM. V shed 5 bases and J shed 0 bases, with 11 bases lying between them. The CDR3 runs 15 residues. The CDR3, as DNA: TGTGCCAGCAGTGCCGGACAGACCTCTGGAAACACCATATATTTT. It codes for CASSAGQTSGNTIYF.

The rearrangement uses TRBV6-1 and TRBJ1-2; 7 bases agree with TRBD1. The ends lost 3 bases at V and 6 bases at J; junction bases unmatched: 10. This CDR3 has 15 amino acids. Germline V gives CDR1 MNHNS, CDR2 SASEGT. CDR3: CASSEILAGGNGYTF. In DNA, the CDR3 is TGTGCCAGCAGTGAGATTTTAGCAGGGGGAAATGGCTACACCTTC.

The V gene is TRBV10-3, the J gene TRBJ2-7; D is possibly TRBD1 (5 bases). The V gene lost 11 bases and the J gene lost 5 bases, with 13 bases spanning the gap. The CDR3 extends over 11 amino acids. CDR1 and CDR2 from the germline V gene are ENHRY and SYGVKD. CDR3 sequence reads: CASQGSHEQYF. The DNA of the CDR3 is TGTGCCTCCCAGGGAAGCCACGAGCAGTACTTC.

The chain combines TRBV5-1 with TRBJ1-2, with D maybe TRBD1 (5 bases). The CDR3 loop spans 17 amino acids. The V gene lost 0 bases and the J gene lost 4 bases, with 19 bases spanning the gap. Germline CDR1 SGHRS, CDR2 YFSETQ. The CDR3 region is CASSLDPSGWGFYGYTF. In DNA form, the CDR3 reads TGCGCCAGCAGCTTGGATCCCTCAGGGTGGGGATTCTATGGCTACACCTTC. The variable domain in full, completed from reference TRBV5-1 and TRBJ1-2, reads KAGVTQTPRYLIKTRGQQVTLSCSPISGHRSVSWYQQTPGQGLQFLFEYFSETQRNKGNFPGRFSGRQFSNSRSEMNVSTLELGDSALYLCASSLDPSGWGFYGYTFGSGTRLTVV.

The V call is TRBV6-2 or TRBV6-3, the J call TRBJ2-2; 8 bases map to TRBD2. The germline V gene encodes CDR1 MNHEY and CDR2 SVGEGT. The CDR3 runs 15 residues. V was clipped by 6 bases and J by 5 bases; unmatched bases: 8. The CDR3 protein is CASSPRGGWTGELFF. The CDR3 bases are TGTGCCAGCAGCCCCCGGGGGGGTTGGACCGGGGAGCTGTTTTTT.

V gene TRBV7-9 combines with J gene TRBJ1-2; D is unresolved. Germline values: CDR1 SEHNR, CDR2 FQNEAQ (reference sequence). The CDR3 contains 13 residues. Trimming took 4 bases from V and 6 from J, leaving 12 bases between them. The CDR3 protein is CASSSRESNGYTF. The CDR3 DNA is TGTGCCAGCAGCTCACGGGAATCGAATGGCTACACCTTC. The full variable domain, completed using reference TRBV7-9 and TRBJ1-2, is DTGVSQNPRHKITKRGQNVTFRCDPISEHNRLYWYRQTLGQGPEFLTYFQNEAQLEKSRLLSDRFSAERPKGSFSTLEIQRTEQGDSAMYLCASSSRESNGYTFGSGTRLTVV.

The V and J genes are TRBV4-2 and TRBJ2-3; possible D gene TRBD1, 5 bases. The germline gives CDR1 LGHNA, CDR2 YNFKEQ. Trimming took 1 base from V and 3 from J, leaving 17 bases between them. The CDR3 contains 17 residues. Written as DNA, the CDR3 is TGTGCCAGCAGCCAAGGAAGGGGTGCAGACCAAACAGATACGCAGTATTTT. This codes for CASSQGRGADQTDTQYF.

The chain is built from TRBV3-1 (or the pseudogene TRBV3-2) and TRBJ2-5, with a possible D match to TRBD1 (5 bases). Trimming removed 7 bases at V and 1 base at J, with 13 bases between. Germline V lookup: CDR1 LGHDT, CDR2 YNNKEL (reference sequence). The CDR3 is made up of 14 amino acids. The CDR3 nucleotides are TGTGCCAGCACCCCTAGGGGAATCCAAGAGACCCAGTACTTC. Protein product: CASTPRGIQETQYF.

The chain employs TRBV7-9 and TRBJ1-2, with TRBD1 matching over 9 bases. CDR1 is SEHNR and CDR2 is FQNEAQ in the germline V gene (reference sequence). The CDR3 consists of 14 residues. Trimming at V came to 5 bases and at J to 3 bases, leaving 4 bases not matched to a gene. The CDR3 here is CASSDRDRDYGYTF. The CDR3 region has the DNA TGTGCCAGCAGCGACCGGGACAGGGACTATGGCTACACCTTC.

This chain uses TRBV7-2 with TRBJ2-7; possible D gene TRBD2, 6 bases. In germline, CDR1 is SGHTA, CDR2 FQGNSA. Trimming stripped 4 bases from V and 5 bases from J, with 18 bases between. This CDR3 has 15 amino acids. DNA for the CDR3: TGTGCCAGCAGCTCGCCGATAACCGGGAGCGACGAGCAGTACTTC. This encodes CASSSPITGSDEQYF.

The rearrangement links TRBV10-1 to TRBJ2-5; 8 bases line up with TRBD1. The ends lost 2 bases at V and 2 bases at J; junction bases unmatched: 4. The CDR3 runs to 15 residues. CDR1 and CDR2 (germline): WNHNN, SYGVQD (reference sequence). CDR3 nucleotide sequence: TGCGCCAGCAGTGAGAACAGGGGGGATCAAGAGACCCAGTACTTC. Translation: CASSENRGDQETQYF.

The chain uses TRBV2 and TRBJ2-1; 7 nucleotides match TRBD1. The CDR3 contains 14 residues. From germline, CDR1 is SNHLY and CDR2 FYNNEI. V was pared by 5 bases and J by 5 bases, with 6 bases of the junction left unmatched. CDR3 region: CASSSDRANNEQFF. DNA for the CDR3: TGTGCCAGCAGTTCCGACAGGGCTAACAATGAGCAGTTCTTC. The full variable domain, completed using reference TRBV2 and TRBJ2-1, is EPEVTQTPSHQVTQMGQEVILRCVPISNHLYFYWYRQILGQKVEFLVSFYNNEISEKSEIFDDQFSVERPDGSNFTLKIRSTKLEDSAMYFCASSSDRANNEQFFGPGTRLTVL.

This chain links TRBV5-1 with TRBJ1-2, with 10 bases that match TRBD1. The CDR3 sequence is 15 residues long. Germline trimming cut 4 bases from V and 5 bases from J; bases unmatched to any gene: 8. In germline, CDR1 is SGHRS, CDR2 YFSETQ. DNA for the CDR3: TGCGCCAGCAGCGGTCTATCGGGACAGGGGTATGGCTACACCTTC. It is translated as CASSGLSGQGYGYTF.

The gene calls are TRBV10-3 and TRBJ1-1, with D possibly matching TRBD1 (5 bases). V was clipped by 10 bases and J by 3 bases, with 12 bases between them. Germline-derived CDR1 and CDR2 are ENHRY and SYGVKD. CDR3 length: 12 residues. CDR3 region: CAKGNGDTEAFF. DNA of the CDR3: TGTGCCAAGGGGAATGGGGACACTGAAGCTTTCTTT.

J is TRBJ1-1 and V is TRBV7-8, with 7 nucleotides matching TRBD1. Trimming cost V 6 bases and J 5 bases; bases outside gene matches: 9. This CDR3 has 14 amino acids. Germline V gives CDR1 SGHVS, CDR2 FQNEAQ. The CDR3 sequence is CASRPTGVNTEAFF. DNA for the CDR3: TGTGCCAGCAGGCCCACAGGGGTAAATACTGAAGCTTTCTTT.

The chain links TRBV18 to TRBJ1-3, with D possibly matching TRBD1 (6 bases). V was clipped by 6 bases and J by 0 bases, with 15 bases between them. CDR3 length: 16 residues. The germline V gene has CDR1 KGHSH and CDR2 LQKENI. CDR3: CASSAQGSSSGNTIYF. Written as DNA, the CDR3 is TGTGCCAGCTCGGCACAGGGATCTTCCTCTGGAAACACCATATATTTT.